This paragraph reports one T cell receptor beta chain. This record comes from a study of blood T cell repertoires in COVID-19. Study at large: The origin of the acute and convalescent COVID-19 samples was the United States, Italy and Spain. Sample material is recorded as cDNA or gDNA derived from T cells, B-cell-depleted T cells, or PBMCs.

In the study's own analysis: Estimated nucleated cell counts came from reference gene primer amplification. Produced via immunoSEQ multiplex PCR; TCRdb's table is partial and in-frame only. That table furnishes V, J and clone size, whereas the DNA furnished D and trimming. Counted here are 130,000 to 150,000 clones, around 80% occurring once; the ten biggest clones make up approximately 3.5%. The CDR3 sequence is 14 residues long. After removal of 4 bases from V and 7 bases from J, the junction contained 10 bases not matched to a gene. Germline V gene sequence: CDR1 SNHLY, CDR2 FYNNEI. This sequence was found in a man aged 55 to 70 with acute or convalescent COVID-19. The rearrangement joins TRBV2 to TRBJ2-7, with 7 bases aligning to TRBD2. Sample: peripheral blood. The CDR3 DNA follows: TGTGCCAGCAGTGTTGGCGGGAGTATAGTAGAGCAGTACTTC. Residues: CASSVGGSIVEQYF.